These 17 T cell receptor beta chains share one sample of origin, sequenced in a study of shared clonotypes between healthy human individuals. Cells designated naive CD8 were CD45RO-negative and were positively selected for CCR7, with terminally differentiated effector memory CD45RA+ cells excluded. Data came from immunoSEQ multiplex PCR; TCRdb stores just in-frame clones and leaves some out. The sample has around 2,000,000 clones; about 95% are singletons. Sequencing was carried out using naive CD8+ T cells sorted from blood. The receptors originated from a man younger than 35 in good health.

The chain uses TRBV27 and TRBJ2-2, with a weak D call TRBD1 (5 bases). V was shortened by 5 bases and J by 4 bases, with 14 bases between the two germline ends. The length of the CDR3 is 15 residues. Germline V lookup: CDR1 MNHEY, CDR2 SMNVEV (reference sequence). CDR3 in DNA: TGTGCCAGCAGTCACCTCCGTCAGGGCACCGGGGAGCTGTTTTTT. It is translated as CASSHLRQGTGELFF.

The V and J genes are TRBV11-2 and TRBJ1-2; a possible D gene is TRBD1 (6 bases). The CDR3 has 16 residues. V was cut by 4 bases and J by 8 bases, with 23 bases left in between. Germline lookup yields CDR1 SGHAT and CDR2 FQNNGV. In nucleotides, the CDR3 is TGTGCCAGCAGCTCCTGGGGACGGACAGAGATCGACGGCTACACCTTC. This codes for CASSSWGRTEIDGYTF.

The rearrangement links TRBV4-3 to TRBJ2-1; no clear D. The CDR3 has 12 amino acids. Germline values: CDR1 LGHNA, CDR2 YSLEER. Trimming stripped 0 bases from V and 8 bases from J, with 5 bases between. CDR3 DNA: TGCGCCAGCAGCCAAGATCGCTATGAGCAGTTCTTC. Its protein product is CASSQDRYEQFF.

This clone appeared a single time. The CDR3 region has the DNA TGTGCCAGTAGTTCGGGTGGAGAAGTTGTAATCGAGACCCAGTACTTC. Amino acids: CASSSGGEVVIETQYF. V is TRBV19 and J is TRBJ2-5; D unresolved. Germline lookup yields CDR1 LNHDA and CDR2 SQIVND (reference sequence). CDR3 length: 16 amino acids. Trimming cost V 5 bases and J 5 bases, with 21 bases left between them.

The CDR3: CASSVLAGGSYNEQFF. As DNA, the CDR3 is TGCGCCAGCAGTGTTCTAGCGGGAGGGTCCTACAATGAGCAGTTCTTC. V gene TRBV5-1 combines with J gene TRBJ2-1, with 12 bases that match TRBD2. The CDR3 is 16 amino acids. J gave up 1 base and V 5 bases, and 4 bases lay outside the gene matches. Looked up from germline, CDR1 is SGHRS and CDR2 is YFSETQ.

The J gene is TRBJ1-1, the V gene TRBV28; 8 bases match TRBD1. Germline V lookup: CDR1 MDHEN, CDR2 SYDVKM. The CDR3 totals 15 residues. Trimming at V came to 7 bases and at J to 0 bases, leaving 7 bases not matched to a gene. The CDR3: CASIYGDRLNTEAFF. The CDR3 nucleotides are TGTGCCAGCATCTACGGGGACAGGTTGAACACTGAAGCTTTCTTT.

The J gene is TRBJ1-6, the V gene TRBV27; the D gene is possibly TRBD1 (5 bases). The CDR3 sequence is 14 residues long. The germline CDR1 and CDR2 sequences are MNHEY and SMNVEV (reference sequence). The ends were cut back, 6 bases at V and 11 bases at J, with 17 bases in the middle. The CDR3 protein is CASSLDSHQAPLHF. The DNA for the CDR3 is TGTGCCAGCAGCCTAGACAGCCACCAGGCACCCCTCCACTTT.

This sequence joins TRBV4-3 and TRBJ1-2; D perhaps matches TRBD1 (5 bases). Germline V gene lookup returns CDR1 LGHNA and CDR2 YSLEER. The CDR3 covers 15 residues. The germline V and J ends were trimmed by 0 bases and 2 bases, with 10 bases remaining between them. The CDR3 bases are TGCGCCAGCAGCCAAGATTTTCCAGGGAACTATGGCTACACCTTC. Translation gives CASSQDFPGNYGYTF.

This clone was observed a single time. V gene TRBV5-1 combines with J gene TRBJ2-7; D call uncertain. The CDR3 extends over 13 amino acids. V lost 3 bases and J 2 bases, leaving 9 bases between the germline ends. The V gene's germline CDR1 is SGHRS and CDR2 YFSETQ. The CDR3 loop is CASSWTQTYEQYF. DNA for the CDR3: TGCGCCAGCAGCTGGACGCAGACCTACGAGCAGTACTTC.

The V and J genes are TRBV19 and TRBJ2-1; 7 bases line up with TRBD2. The germline V gene has CDR1 LNHDA and CDR2 SQIVND (reference sequence). V lost 6 bases, J lost 4 bases, and 6 bases stayed unmatched. The CDR3 has 14 amino acids. For the CDR3, the DNA is TGTGCCAGTAGCGGACTAGAAGCATACAATGAGCAGTTCTTC. Translated: CASSGLEAYNEQFF. The whole variable domain, remainder taken from reference TRBV19 and TRBJ2-1, is DGGITQSPKYLFRKEGQNVTLSCEQNLNHDAMYWYRQDPGQGLRLIYYSQIVNDFQKGDIAEGYSVSREKKESFPLTVTSAQKNPTAFYLCASSGLEAYNEQFFGPGTRLTVL.

V usage is TRBV15 and J usage is TRBJ1-1, with unresolved D. Trimming removed 5 bases at V and 8 bases at J, with 12 bases between. This CDR3 has 12 amino acids. Germline CDR1 is LNHNV and CDR2 is YYDKDF (reference sequence). The CDR3: CATSPGWAEAFF. DNA for the CDR3: TGTGCCACCAGCCCCGGTTGGGCCGAAGCTTTCTTT.

CDR3 bases: TGTGCCAGCAGCCACGGACAGGCCGTTTACAATGAGCAGTTCTTC. It is translated as CASSHGQAVYNEQFF. V usage is TRBV11-2 and J usage is TRBJ2-1; TRBD1 aligns across 7 bases. Per germline, CDR1 SGHAT and CDR2 FQNNGV. CDR3 size: 15 residues. V gave up 5 bases and J gave up 4 bases; unmatched junction bases: 8.

V is TRBV11-2 and J is TRBJ2-7; 12 positions match TRBD2. From germline, CDR1 is SGHAT and CDR2 FQNNGV. The ends lost 0 bases at V and 6 bases at J; junction bases unmatched: 6. The CDR3 has 16 residues. For the CDR3, the DNA is TGTGCCAGCAGCTTAGACCCTAGCGGGGGGGCCGCCGAGCAGTACTTC. This sequence encodes CASSLDPSGGAAEQYF.

The chain employs TRBV2 and TRBJ1-6; D possibly corresponds to TRBD1 (5 bases). In germline, CDR1 is SNHLY, CDR2 FYNNEI. V was pared by 2 bases and J by 6 bases, with 14 bases between. This CDR3 comprises 16 residues. In nucleotides, the CDR3 is TGTGCCAGCAGTGAAATCCCCCAGGGACCTAATTCACCCCTCCACTTT. Translation gives CASSEIPQGPNSPLHF.

A remark on this clone: Other DNA variants within this sample encode the same CDR3. The J gene is TRBJ2-1, the V gene TRBV9, with TRBD2 matching 13 bases. The CDR3 has 16 residues. Germline V gives CDR1 SGDLS, CDR2 YYNGEE. The ends lost 3 bases at V and 3 bases at J; junction bases unmatched: 3. CDR3 DNA sequence: TGTGCCAGCAGCGATAGGACTAGCGGGAGCTACAATGAGCAGTTCTTC. Its translation: CASSDRTSGSYNEQFF.

This clone was seen a single time. Distinct nucleotide sequences in the sample also encode this CDR3. The chain combines TRBV7-9 with TRBJ2-7; D might be TRBD1 (5 bases). This CDR3 region has 13 residues. V was cut by 5 bases and J by 1 base, with 9 bases left in between. In germline, CDR1 is SEHNR, CDR2 FQNEAQ (reference sequence). CDR3 in amino acids: CASSPTESYEQYF. The CDR3, as DNA: TGTGCCAGCAGCCCGACAGAGTCCTACGAGCAGTACTTC. Full variable domain (missing parts from reference TRBV7-9 and TRBJ2-7): DTGVSQNPRHKITKRGQNVTFRCDPISEHNRLYWYRQTLGQGPEFLTYFQNEAQLEKSRLLSDRFSAERPKGSFSTLEIQRTEQGDSAMYLCASSPTESYEQYFGPGTRLTVT.

V and J are TRBV7-6 and TRBJ2-5; 9 bases match TRBD1. CDR1 and CDR2 from the germline V gene are SGHVS and FNYEAQ. CDR3 length equals 14 residues. V trimming: 5 bases; J trimming: 5 bases; junction bases outside the gene matches: 6. The CDR3 DNA reads TGTGCCAGCAGCCACGGACAGGGGCGGGAGACCCAGTACTTC. Translation: CASSHGQGRETQYF.